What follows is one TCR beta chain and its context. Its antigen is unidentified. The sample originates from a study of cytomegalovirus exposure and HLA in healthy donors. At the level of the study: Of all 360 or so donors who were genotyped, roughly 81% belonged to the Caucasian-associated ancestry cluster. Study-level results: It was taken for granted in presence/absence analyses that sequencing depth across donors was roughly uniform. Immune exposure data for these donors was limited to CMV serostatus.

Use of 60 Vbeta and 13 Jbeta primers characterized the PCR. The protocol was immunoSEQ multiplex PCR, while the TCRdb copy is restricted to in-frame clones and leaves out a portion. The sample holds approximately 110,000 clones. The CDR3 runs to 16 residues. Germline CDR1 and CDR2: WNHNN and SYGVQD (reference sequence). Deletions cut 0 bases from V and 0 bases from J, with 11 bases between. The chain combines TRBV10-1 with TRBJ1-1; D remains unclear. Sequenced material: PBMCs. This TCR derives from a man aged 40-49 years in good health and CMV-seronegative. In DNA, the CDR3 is TGCGCCAGCAGTGAGTCGAGGCGACGGGTGAACACTGAAGCTTTCTTT. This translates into CASSESRRRVNTEAFF.